The 11 T cell receptor beta chains below come from one sample, sequenced in a study of OX40 agonist ivuxolimab in advanced cancers. The data were produced by immunoSEQ multiplex PCR, yet TCRdb's version contains in-frame clones alone and is incomplete. The data contain about 74,000 clones, less than 90% of them singletons. The sequencing here drew on CD4+ or CD8+ T cells sorted from blood, taken in a trial of the OX40 agonist ivuxolimab. Every receptor here comes from an adult with an advanced solid tumor such as melanoma, head and neck, liver or kidney cancer.

This sequence joins TRBV15 and TRBJ1-5; the D is unclear. In germline, CDR1 is LNHNV, CDR2 YYDKDF (reference sequence). This CDR3 comprises 15 residues. With 4 bases removed from V and 0 bases from J, the gap between germline ends came to 10 bases. Here the CDR3 reads CATSTDRYSNQPQHF. The CDR3 DNA reads TGTGCCACCAGCACGGACCGGTATAGCAATCAGCCCCAGCATTTT.

V and J are TRBV6-5 and TRBJ2-5, with D possibly called TRBD1 or TRBD2 (5 bases each). CDR3 length equals 12 residues. Trimming pared 0 bases from V and 12 bases from J, leaving 11 bases between. CDR1 and CDR2 (germline): MNHEY, SVGAGI. CDR3 coding DNA: TGTGCCAGCAGTTACTCACCGGGACGGGAGTACTTC. It translates to CASSYSPGREYF.

This chain links TRBV5-1 with TRBJ1-2; D is unclear. The CDR3 is 15 residues long. V shed 0 bases and J shed 8 bases, with 17 bases lying between them. Germline CDR1 is SGHRS and CDR2 is YFSETQ. The CDR3 DNA follows: TGCGCCAGCAGCTTGGAAGAAGGGAATGTTGCGGGCTACACCTTC. Translated: CASSLEEGNVAGYTF.

The chain combines TRBV6-6 with TRBJ2-5, with D perhaps assigned TRBD1 or TRBD2 (5 bases each). The germline CDR1 and CDR2 sequences are MNHNY and SVGAGI (reference sequence). V was pared by 3 bases and J by 4 bases, with 6 bases between. The CDR3 extends over 12 amino acids. The CDR3 spells CASSYGGETQYF. DNA of the CDR3: TGTGCCAGCAGTTATGGGGGAGAGACCCAGTACTTC.

The chain carries TRBV6-6 and TRBJ1-2; D is unresolved. Germline V CDR1 and CDR2: MNHNY, SVGAGI (reference sequence). The CDR3 covers 15 residues. With 0 bases removed from V and 4 bases from J, the gap between germline ends came to 12 bases. The chain's CDR3 is CASSYSDPSLYGYTF. The CDR3 DNA is TGTGCCAGCAGTTACTCGGATCCTTCTCTCTATGGCTACACCTTC.

This clone was counted once. This chain joins TRBV7-9 and TRBJ1-1; TRBD1 matches 9 bases. V trimming: 1 base; J trimming: 7 bases; junction bases outside the gene matches: 1. CDR3 length equals 13 residues. Germline lookup yields CDR1 SEHNR and CDR2 FQNEAQ (reference sequence). The CDR3 sequence is CASSLEDRGEAFF. The CDR3 bases are TGTGCCAGCAGCTTAGAGGACAGGGGTGAAGCTTTCTTT.

This clone was counted once. CDR3 bases: TGCGCCAGCAGCCAAGATCCACAGGCAGAGACCCAGTACTTC. Protein: CASSQDPQAETQYF. V and J are TRBV4-1 and TRBJ2-5; TRBD1 might be the D (5 bases). The CDR3 is 14 amino acids. V gave up 0 bases and J gave up 4 bases, with 9 bases separating them. CDR1 is MGHRA, CDR2 YSYEKL, per germline.

CDR3 coding DNA: TGTGCCAGCAGCCAAGATGGGACCGAACTTCAAGAGACCCAGTACTTC. Protein product: CASSQDGTELQETQYF. The V and J genes are TRBV4-2 and TRBJ2-5; tentatively, D is TRBD1 or TRBD2 (5 bases each). The CDR3 totals 16 residues. CDR1 is LGHNA and CDR2 is YNFKEQ in the germline V gene. The V end lost 0 bases, the J end lost 2 bases, and 13 bases lay between the germline ends.

V usage is TRBV20-1 and J usage is TRBJ2-1; D is unclear. The V gene's germline CDR1 is DFQATT and CDR2 SNEGSKA (reference sequence). The CDR3 is 11 residues long. Trimming removed 4 bases at V and 10 bases at J, with 11 bases between. CDR3 nucleotide sequence: TGCAGTGCTACCATTCGGGCCGAGCAGTTCTTC. The encoded protein is CSATIRAEQFF.

V and J are TRBV28 and TRBJ1-2; D gene ambiguous. The germline V and J ends were trimmed by 6 bases and 5 bases, with 13 bases remaining between them. This CDR3 comprises 13 residues. Germline CDR1 reads MDHEN; CDR2 reads SYDVKM. Here the CDR3 DNA reads TGTGCCAGCAGGCCTATGGGCGGGTATGGCTACACCTTC. Its translation: CASRPMGGYGYTF.

This clone was detected only a few times. The gene calls are TRBV7-3 and TRBJ2-7; TRBD2 matches 8 bases. The length of the CDR3 is 15 residues. Looked up from germline, CDR1 is SGHTA and CDR2 is FQGTGA. The J segment lost 2 bases and the V segment lost 5 bases, leaving 8 bases of the junction unmatched. The CDR3 bases are TGTGCCAGCAGCCTAGTCGGGGGGGCAACCTACGAGCAGTACTTC. Residues: CASSLVGGATYEQYF.